Below, 17 T cell receptor beta chains from the same sample are listed, as sequenced in a study of response to subunit inactivated influenza vaccine. Via MiXCR, TCRdb re-called the RT-PCR reads, giving one row per CDR3 protein. Of more than 550,000 distinct CDR3 sequences in the sample, about 11% are singletons; the top ten hold 9.5% to 12%. These records were also assigned to another study, of T cells expressing NK-cell markers. That work adds: cDNA encoding TCR beta was synthesized via 5'RACE template switching incorporating UMIs.

Sequenced here: PBMCs from blood, sampled on the day of vaccination. These receptors came from a man aged 50 or older who received an inactivated influenza vaccine.

This clonotype was counted only a few times. V usage is TRBV15 and J usage is TRBJ2-1; D uncertain. CDR3 length equals 14 residues. Germline lookup yields CDR1 LNHNV and CDR2 YYDKDF (reference sequence). V was trimmed by 2 bases and J by 4 bases, leaving 9 bases between them. CDR3: CATSRIDSYNEQFF. In DNA form, the CDR3 reads TGTGCCACCAGCAGAATCGACTCATACAATGAGCAGTTCTTC.

V and J are TRBV15 and TRBJ2-2; 9 nucleotides match TRBD1. V gave up 3 bases and J gave up 1 base; unmatched junction bases: 3. CDR3 length: 16 residues. Germline V CDR1 and CDR2: LNHNV, YYDKDF (reference sequence). CDR3: CATSRETGGNTGELFF. The CDR3 DNA reads as TGTGCCACCAGCAGGGAGACAGGGGGGAACACCGGGGAGCTGTTTTTT.

There are a few counts of this clonotype. The rearrangement joins TRBV7-2 to TRBJ2-5; D is possibly TRBD1 (6 bases). CDR3 length: 15 amino acids. The germline V gene encodes CDR1 SGHTA and CDR2 FQGNSA. V was cut by 6 bases and J by 5 bases, with 19 bases left in between. CDR3 sequence (DNA): TGTGCCAGCAGAAAAGGCTCGAGGGGGACGGAGACCCAGTACTTC. Its protein product is CASRKGSRGTETQYF. Based on the CDR3 plus reference TRBV7-2 and TRBJ2-5, the full variable domain is GAGVSQSPSNKVTEKGKDVELRCDPISGHTALYWYRQSLGQGLEFLIYFQGNSAPDKSGLPSDRFSAERTGGSVSTLTIQRTQQEDSAVYLCASRKGSRGTETQYFGPGTRLLVL.

To note about this clonotype: The CDR3 end shows no conserved phenylalanine or tryptophan, and so a read error is likely. The chain joins TRBV9 to TRBJ2-7, with 7 positions matching TRBD2. Germline CDR1 is SGDLS and CDR2 is YYNGEE. The V gene end was trimmed by 0 bases and the J gene end by 4 bases; junction bases not matched to a gene: 4. This CDR3 is built from 14 residues. The CDR3: CASSVGGGGYEQYC. The CDR3 DNA sequence: TGTGCCAGCAGCGTAGGCGGGGGTGGTTACGAGCAGTACTGC.

This clonotype was observed a handful of times. The chain uses TRBV6-2 or TRBV6-3 and TRBJ2-5; 10 positions match TRBD1. The germline CDR1 and CDR2 sequences are MNHEY and SVGEGT. The CDR3 contains 16 residues. V dropped 6 bases and J dropped 4; count of bases not matched to a gene: 11. The CDR3 region is CASRGQGTFNPETQYF. In DNA, the CDR3 is TGTGCCAGCAGGGGACAGGGGACGTTTAATCCAGAGACCCAGTACTTC.

This clonotype came up many times. The chain links TRBV20-1 to TRBJ2-7; possible D gene TRBD1, 5 bases. V dropped 0 bases and J dropped 4 bases, with 7 bases sitting between them. The CDR3 spans 12 residues. The germline V gene has CDR1 DFQATT and CDR2 SNEGSKA (reference sequence). CDR3 amino acids: CSARDRVYEQYF. The CDR3 bases are TGCAGTGCTAGAGACAGGGTGTACGAGCAGTACTTC.

This chain connects TRBV15 to TRBJ2-3, with 11 bases matching TRBD2. V lost 5 bases to trimming and J lost 10 bases; unmatched junction nucleotides: 5. CDR3 length: 13 amino acids. Germline assignment: CDR1 LNHNV and CDR2 YYDKDF (reference sequence). The CDR3 region has the DNA TGTGCCACCAGCGGTAAACTAGCGGGAGCGCAGTATTTT. Translated: CATSGKLAGAQYF.

This clonotype was seen more than once but under ten times. The chain recombines TRBV12-3 or TRBV12-4 with TRBJ2-4; TRBD1 agrees at 7 bases. The CDR3 contains 14 residues. V was pared by 8 bases and J by 3 bases, with 7 bases of the junction left unmatched. CDR3 amino acids: CASRKDRDKNIQYF. CDR3 DNA sequence: TGTGCCAGCCGAAAAGACAGGGACAAAAACATTCAGTACTTC.

The rearrangement joins TRBV15 to TRBJ2-5; possible D gene TRBD2, 5 bases. V lost 0 bases and J lost 5, with 16 bases in between. The CDR3 totals 16 residues. CDR1 is LNHNV and CDR2 is YYDKDF in the germline V gene (reference sequence). The CDR3 loop reads CATSRERALLGETQYF. The CDR3 DNA sequence: TGTGCCACCAGCAGAGAGAGGGCCCTGCTTGGGGAGACCCAGTACTTC. Complete variable domain (other parts from reference TRBV15 and TRBJ2-5): DAMVIQNPRYQVTQFGKPVTLSCSQTLNHNVMYWYQQKSSQAPKLLFHYYDKDFNNEADTPDNFQSRRPNTSFCFLDIRSPGLGDTAMYLCATSRERALLGETQYFGPGTRLLVL.

This clonotype was seen a few times. V is TRBV4-2 and J is TRBJ1-2; TRBD1 might be the D (5 bases). Trimming cost V 1 base and J 9 bases, with 21 bases left between them. In germline, CDR1 is LGHNA, CDR2 YNFKEQ. CDR3 size: 16 residues. The CDR3 nucleotides read TGTGCCAGCAGCCAAGGCTCTCCAGGGCTCCTTAGGAGCTACACCTTC. Translating it yields CASSQGSPGLLRSYTF.

This chain connects TRBV4-1 to TRBJ2-1, with 7 bases that match TRBD2. This CDR3 is 14 amino acids long. V shed 11 bases, J shed 7 bases, and the junction held 14 bases outside the gene matches. CDR1 and CDR2 (germline): MGHRA, YSYEKL. This CDR3 reads CAELELATLNEQFF. DNA of the CDR3: TGCGCCGAATTAGAACTAGCGACCCTAAATGAGCAGTTCTTC.

This clonotype turned up a few times. The chain carries TRBV4-2 and TRBJ1-2, with D possibly TRBD1 on 5 matching bases. V lost 0 bases to trimming and J lost 0 bases, with 8 bases between them. Germline assignment: CDR1 LGHNA and CDR2 YNFKEQ. The CDR3 is 15 amino acids. DNA of the CDR3: TGTGCCAGCAGCCAAGAAGGGACCCCTAACTATGGCTACACCTTC. It specifies CASSQEGTPNYGYTF.

This clonotype occurred a few times. J is TRBJ1-3 and V is TRBV5-1, with D possibly being TRBD1 (5 bases). This CDR3 has 15 amino acids. V was trimmed by 6 bases and J by 3 bases, leaving 16 bases between them. Germline loops: CDR1 SGHRS, CDR2 YFSETQ. As DNA, the CDR3 is TGCGCCAGCACCGAGACCGGGGACTATGGAAACACCATATATTTT. It yields the protein CASTETGDYGNTIYF.

There are many counts of this clonotype. The CDR3 nucleotides are TGTGCCAGCAGCTGGGGACAGGGGAGCACAGATACGCAGTATTTT. Amino acid sequence: CASSWGQGSTDTQYF. This rearrangement joins TRBV11-1 to TRBJ2-3; 10 nucleotides line up with TRBD1. There are 15 residues in the CDR3. CDR1 SGHAT and CDR2 FQDESV come from the germline V gene (reference sequence). V shed 4 bases and J 0 bases; nucleotides not matched to a gene: 1.

The count of this clonotype is one. The chain is built from TRBV9 and TRBJ2-2, with TRBD1 identical over 8 bases. The germline gives CDR1 SGDLS, CDR2 YYNGEE. The CDR3 totals 16 residues. V trimming: 3 bases; J trimming: 6 bases; junction bases outside the gene matches: 10. CDR3 in amino acids: CASSGRSMDRAGELFF. The CDR3 coding sequence is TGTGCCAGCAGCGGGAGATCGATGGACAGGGCCGGGGAGCTGTTTTTT.

This clonotype has a handful of counts. J is TRBJ2-1 and V is TRBV7-9, with D perhaps matching TRBD2 (6 bases). V lost 6 bases to trimming and J lost 1 base, with 16 bases between them. The CDR3 sequence is 16 residues long. Germline CDR1 SEHNR, CDR2 FQNEAQ (reference sequence). The CDR3 sequence is CASSRIGSGSYNEQFF. CDR3 in DNA: TGTGCCAGCAGTAGGATCGGGAGTGGGTCCTACAATGAGCAGTTCTTC.

This clonotype turned up a few times. The chain combines TRBV7-9 with TRBJ1-4, with a possible D match to TRBD1 (5 bases). The CDR3 has 15 amino acids. Germline V gives CDR1 SEHNR, CDR2 FQNEAQ (reference sequence). V was cut by 8 bases and J by 8 bases, with 21 bases left in between. The CDR3 region is CASSGAGTLGEKLFF. The DNA of the CDR3 is TGTGCCAGCTCCGGGGCCGGGACCCTGGGAGAAAAACTGTTTTTT.